Listed below are T cell receptor beta chains from one sample, sequenced in a study of blood T cell repertoires in COVID-19. Sequencing was performed with immunoSEQ multiplex PCR; in TCRdb, only in-frame clones are kept and a portion is missing. The sample lists fewer than 350,000 clones; roughly 89% were seen once. Source material: PBMCs or T cells enriched from blood (not recorded which). The source of these receptors is a woman younger than 30 with acute COVID-19. Each CDR3 is given without its conserved first and last residue. The order of the fields is CDR3 length, V gene, CDR3 protein.

len: 11; v_gene: TRBV27; CDR3aa: ASSPRGNTEAF
len: 12; v_gene: TRBV5-1; CDR3aa: ASSFGTGIYEQY
len: 13; v_gene: TRBV2; CDR3aa: ASKLQGVGNQPQH
len: 11; v_gene: TRBV30; CDR3aa: AWRLLAKNIQY
len: 11; v_gene: TRBV27; CDR3aa: ASSLLQGNGYT
len: 13; v_gene: TRBV28; CDR3aa: ASSLAGLAYNEQF
len: 11; v_gene: TRBV10-3; CDR3aa: AIQSGSNQPQH
len: 13; v_gene: TRBV6-5; CDR3aa: ASSYGRLAGVEQY
len: 10; v_gene: TRBV14; CDR3aa: ASSLPNEKLF
len: 12; v_gene: TRBV19; CDR3aa: ASSIARKNTEAF
len: 11; v_gene: TRBV10-3; CDR3aa: AITRQGDYEQY
len: 13; v_gene: TRBV5-1; CDR3aa: ASSLGQGDNQPQH
len: 12; v_gene: TRBV25-1; CDR3aa: ATSDSGSMETQY
len: 10; v_gene: TRBV4-1; CDR3aa: ASSLVADTQY
len: 12; v_gene: TRBV5-1; CDR3aa: ASSLTGGQETQY
len: 14; v_gene: TRBV2; CDR3aa: ASRESRLADTDTQY
len: 14; v_gene: TRBV6-6; CDR3aa: ASSYSITGMNTEAF
len: 12; v_gene: TRBV18; CDR3aa: ASSPTGGRYEQY
len: 13; v_gene: TRBV6-6; CDR3aa: ASRYGGDSNQPQH
len: 13; v_gene: TRBV28; CDR3aa: ASSLWQGANQPQH
len: 14; v_gene: TRBV14; CDR3aa: ASSLYTGVSGNTIY
len: 12; v_gene: TRBV19; CDR3aa: ASSIDRSYNEQF
len: 13; v_gene: TRBV5-8; CDR3aa: ASSLWQGASQPQH
len: 14; v_gene: TRBV28; CDR3aa: ASSQRLAGGSNEQF
len: 12; v_gene: TRBV7-2; CDR3aa: ASRREGSYNEQF
len: 12; v_gene: TRBV30; CDR3aa: AWTKDRVNTEAF
len: 9; v_gene: TRBV20-1; CDR3aa: SASLAHEQF
len: 12; v_gene: TRBV19; CDR3aa: ASSIWLSDNEQF
len: 13; v_gene: TRBV28; CDR3aa: ASSSPGNSYYEQY
len: 12; v_gene: TRBV7-2; CDR3aa: ASSKGGGSYEQY
len: 13; v_gene: TRBV5-1; CDR3aa: ASSLDAGGTDTQY
len: 11; v_gene: TRBV3-1/TRBV3-2; CDR3aa: ASSPRWDQPQH
len: 14; v_gene: TRBV5-1; CDR3aa: ASSPSAGAASYEQY
len: 12; v_gene: TRBV12-5; CDR3aa: ASGLAIGVSEQY
len: 16; v_gene: TRBV27; CDR3aa: ASTPPGLAGGAGGVQF
len: 13; v_gene: TRBV7-8; CDR3aa: ASSITSGIYNEQF
len: 12; v_gene: TRBV5-5; CDR3aa: ASSFQLAGPEQY
len: 16; v_gene: TRBV5-8; CDR3aa: ASSKGPRGGSYNSPLH
len: 14; v_gene: TRBV6-7; CDR3aa: ASSYLGDTSSYEQY
len: 11; v_gene: TRBV12-3/TRBV12-4; CDR3aa: ASSLGQGYEQY
len: 14; v_gene: TRBV28; CDR3aa: ASSLDSFYSGNTIY
len: 15; v_gene: TRBV9; CDR3aa: ASSPGRTGYSGNTIY
len: 12; v_gene: TRBV5-1; CDR3aa: ASATGTGEGGYT
len: 12; v_gene: TRBV15; CDR3aa: ATSTGGSSYEQY
len: 13; v_gene: TRBV19; CDR3aa: ASSRDRGITDTQY
len: 11; v_gene: TRBV6-5; CDR3aa: ASSWDRVSGYT